These 6 T cell receptor beta chains were all obtained from the same sample, sequenced in a study of T cell responses to AZD1222 COVID-19 vaccine. Data came from immunoSEQ multiplex PCR; TCRdb stores just in-frame clones and leaves some out. The table lists approximately 110,000 clones, about 88% of them singletons, with 4.4% in the top ten. Specimen: peripheral blood, collected on day 0 of AZD1222 vaccination. The origin of the receptors is an adult in good health.

The chain is built from TRBV29-1 and TRBJ1-1; 7 bases are shared with TRBD1. CDR1 and CDR2 (germline): SQVTM, ANQGSEA. There are 14 residues in the CDR3. V lost 4 bases and J lost 7; bases outside the gene matches: 12. The CDR3 protein is CSVGPWQGGDEAFF. DNA for the CDR3: TGCAGCGTTGGGCCGTGGCAGGGGGGGGATGAAGCTTTCTTT.

The chain couples TRBV2 to TRBJ2-3, with TRBD2 matching over 9 bases. The trim removed 1 base at V and 8 bases at J, leaving 7 bases unmatched. This CDR3 has 15 amino acids. The germline V gene encodes CDR1 SNHLY and CDR2 FYNNEI. This CDR3 reads CASSEEGLAVPTQYF. The CDR3 nucleotides are TGTGCCAGCAGTGAAGAGGGACTAGCTGTCCCTACGCAGTATTTT.

The genes are TRBV4-1 and TRBJ1-1, with 7 bases matching TRBD1. The trim removed 4 bases at V and 0 bases at J, leaving 2 bases unmatched. The CDR3 has 14 amino acids. Germline V gene lookup returns CDR1 MGHRA and CDR2 YSYEKL. Here the CDR3 reads CASSPGQLNTEAFF. CDR3 coding DNA: TGCGCCAGCAGCCCGGGACAGTTGAACACTGAAGCTTTCTTT.

This chain connects TRBV9 to TRBJ1-1; 7 bases align to TRBD1. Germline assignment: CDR1 SGDLS and CDR2 YYNGEE. The CDR3 is 16 amino acids. Trimming removed 0 bases from V and 5 bases from J; junction bases left unmatched: 10. The CDR3 DNA is TGTGCCAGCAGCGTAGATGGGGCAGGGGGGAGGACTGAAGCTTTCTTT. It encodes CASSVDGAGGRTEAFF.

This clone was seen more than once but under ten times. The chain recombines TRBV5-8 with TRBJ1-6; D is perhaps TRBD1 (6 bases). V was shortened by 5 bases and J by 11 bases, with 17 bases between the two germline ends. Germline values: CDR1 SGHTS, CDR2 YDEGEE. There are 14 residues in the CDR3. CDR3 loop: CASSQRGITTPLHF. As DNA, the CDR3 is TGTGCCAGCAGTCAGAGGGGGATCACGACACCCCTCCACTTT.

The rearrangement links TRBV7-9 to TRBJ2-3, with 10 positions matching TRBD1. J was trimmed by 6 bases and V by 1 base; bases with no gene match: 10. This CDR3 comprises 17 residues. The germline V gene has CDR1 SEHNR and CDR2 FQNEAQ (reference sequence). CDR3 in amino acids: CASSLDEGQGRRDTQYF. The CDR3 DNA sequence: TGTGCCAGCAGCTTAGACGAGGGACAGGGGAGGCGGGATACGCAGTATTTT.